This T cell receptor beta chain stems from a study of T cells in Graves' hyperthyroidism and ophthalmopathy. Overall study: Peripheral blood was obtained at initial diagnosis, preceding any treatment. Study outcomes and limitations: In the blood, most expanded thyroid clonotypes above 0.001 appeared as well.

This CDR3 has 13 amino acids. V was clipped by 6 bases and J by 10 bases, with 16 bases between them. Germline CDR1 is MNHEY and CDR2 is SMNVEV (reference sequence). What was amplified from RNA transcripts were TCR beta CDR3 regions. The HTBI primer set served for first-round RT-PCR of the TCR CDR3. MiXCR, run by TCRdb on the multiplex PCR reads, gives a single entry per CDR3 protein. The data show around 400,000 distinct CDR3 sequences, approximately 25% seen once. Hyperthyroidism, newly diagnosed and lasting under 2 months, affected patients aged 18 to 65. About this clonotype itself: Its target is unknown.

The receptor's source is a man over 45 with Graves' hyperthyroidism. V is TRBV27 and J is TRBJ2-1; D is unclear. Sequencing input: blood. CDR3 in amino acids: CASRDRPSEEQFF. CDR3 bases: TGTGCCAGCAGGGACCGGCCGTCGGAGGAGCAGTTCTTC.